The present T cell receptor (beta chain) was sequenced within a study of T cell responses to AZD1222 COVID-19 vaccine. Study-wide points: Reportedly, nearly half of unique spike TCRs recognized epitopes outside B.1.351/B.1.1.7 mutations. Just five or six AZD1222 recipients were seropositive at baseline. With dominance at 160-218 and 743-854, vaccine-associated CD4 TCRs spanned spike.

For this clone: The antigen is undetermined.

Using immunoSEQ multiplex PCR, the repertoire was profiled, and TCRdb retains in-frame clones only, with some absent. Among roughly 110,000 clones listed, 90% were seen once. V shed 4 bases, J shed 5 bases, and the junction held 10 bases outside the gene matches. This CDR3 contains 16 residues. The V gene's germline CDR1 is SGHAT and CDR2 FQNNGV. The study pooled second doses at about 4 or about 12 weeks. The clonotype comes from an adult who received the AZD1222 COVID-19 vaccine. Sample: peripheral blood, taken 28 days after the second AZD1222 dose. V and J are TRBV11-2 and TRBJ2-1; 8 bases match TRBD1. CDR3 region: CASSSGRLDRDNEQFF. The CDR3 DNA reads TGTGCCAGCAGCTCGGGACGGTTGGACAGGGACAATGAGCAGTTCTTC. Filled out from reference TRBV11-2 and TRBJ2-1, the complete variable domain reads EAGVAQSPRYKIIEKRQSVAFWCNPISGHATLYWYQQILGQGPKLLIQFQNNGVVDDSQLPKDRFSAERLKGVDSTLKIQPAKLEDSAVYLCASSSGRLDRDNEQFFGPGTRLTVL.